The present entry profiles one T cell receptor beta chain with its context. Its antigen is undetermined. Naive-designated CD8 cells lacked CD45RO, were positively enriched for CCR7, and omitted terminally differentiated effector memory CD45RA+ cells. Free of recent acute infections or vaccinations, the donors were healthy HIV-negative adults. Germline assignment: CDR1 SGHKS and CDR2 YYEKEE (reference sequence). The CDR3 is 15 residues long. The V end was cut by 2 bases, the J end by 0 bases, with 11 bases between. The sample comes from a study of shared clonotypes between healthy human individuals. General study points: Shared across several donors were around 4.7% of the naive CD4 clonotypes.

Assay used: immunoSEQ multiplex PCR; TCRdb lists only in-frame clones, some missing. The sample contains about 580,000 clones, about 98% of which appear only once. Sequenced material: naive CD8+ T cells sorted from blood. This clonotype was sampled from a young man in good health. The chain is built from TRBV5-5 and TRBJ1-1, with a possible D match to TRBD1 (6 bases). The CDR3 is CASSLQGLLNTEAFF. DNA of the CDR3: TGTGCCAGCAGCTTACAGGGCTTATTGAACACTGAAGCTTTCTTT.